The T cell receptor (beta chain) described here comes from a study of blood T cell repertoires in COVID-19. This clone has more than one count but fewer than ten. The CDR3 spans 15 residues. The trim removed 3 bases at V and 4 bases at J, leaving 9 bases unmatched. Germline loops: CDR1 SGDLS, CDR2 YYNGEE. Data came from immunoSEQ multiplex PCR; TCRdb stores just in-frame clones and leaves some out. The data show around 60,000 clones, with about four fifths seen just once and 25% to 40% held by the top ten. The receptor comes from a human donor in a cohort sampled during active COVID-19. The specimen was peripheral blood. This chain connects TRBV9 to TRBJ2-5; 7 bases match TRBD2. The CDR3 DNA sequence: TGTGCCAGCAGCGAGTTTGGGTCTAGCGGAGAGACCCAGTACTTC. This gives the protein CASSEFGSSGETQYF.